This entry is about one T cell receptor (beta chain). Its antigen is unknown. This sample stems from a study of T cells in tuberculosis. The overall study: IGRA-negative adolescents, IGRA-positive adolescents with latent tuberculosis and adults with active tuberculosis formed this South African cohort. Within 7 days of starting treatment, or before, PBMC were stored. Study-level results: GMM-specific TCRs were nearer to active tuberculosis alpha repertoires, suggesting expansion.

Only in-frame clones appear in the TCRdb table, and some are missing; sequencing was by immunoSEQ multiplex PCR. This sample yields approximately 46,000 clones, of which about 95% are seen a single time; under 1.5% belongs to the top ten. CDR1 MNHEY and CDR2 SVGAGI come from the germline V gene. The V and J ends lost 5 bases and 8 bases respectively, with 21 bases between them. CDR3 length equals 15 residues. Time point indicated: new active TB diagnosis, blood taken before or within 7 days of starting treatment. Active tuberculosis patients were new diagnoses, HIV-seronegative, South African, and aged 18 years or older.

The starting material was PBMCs, obtained at tuberculosis diagnosis. The V and J genes are TRBV6-5 and TRBJ1-2; a possible D gene is TRBD1 (6 bases). This sequence was found in an adult with tuberculosis. The CDR3 spells CASSAHPWTEEGYTF. CDR3 coding DNA: TGTGCCAGCAGTGCCCACCCATGGACAGAAGAAGGCTACACCTTC.